This T cell receptor beta chain was obtained from a study of cytomegalovirus exposure and HLA in healthy donors. Study background: Per a later analysis, the 666 first-cohort and 95 to 150 validation repertoires shared one platform.

Using immunoSEQ multiplex PCR, the repertoire was profiled, and TCRdb retains in-frame clones only, with some absent. The repertoire holds 55,000 to 80,000 clones, with 85% to 95% as singletons. Remarks on this clone: Its specificity is unknown.

Regarding the study as a whole: Cytomegalovirus status, reportedly, was diagnosed with high specificity and sensitivity by the classifier. Among the CMV-associated chains, a few were confirmed in vitro as specific for CMV antigens.

The sequence was collected from a man aged 18-30 years in good health and CMV-seropositive. Sequenced input: PBMCs.

CDR3 region: CASSLSGNEQYF. In DNA, the CDR3 is TGCGCCAGCAGCTTGTCGGGGAACGAGCAGTACTTC. V and J are TRBV5-1 and TRBJ2-7, with D maybe TRBD2 (5 bases). This CDR3 comprises 12 residues. V lost 1 base and J lost 5, with 7 bases in between. CDR1 and CDR2 from the germline V gene are SGHRS and YFSETQ.